These 30 T cell receptor beta chains came from one sample sequenced in a study of T cells in Graves' hyperthyroidism and ophthalmopathy (dated by TCRdb to 2018 to 2020). The receptor library was made with multiplex PCR. The sequencer listed for this sample is Illumina HiSeq 2000. Amplification of TCR beta CDR3 regions was carried out from RNA transcripts. The first round of RT-PCR for the TCR CDR3 was performed with the HTBI primer set and the Qiagen OneStep RT-PCR kit. In-frame beta chains were kept once TCRdb had trimmed the public reads at Q25 with fastp and called clones with MiXCR. All rows with the same CDR3 protein become a single entry with the most common DNA and genes. Within this sample are approximately 560,000 distinct CDR3 sequences, with roughly 46% of them counted one time only. Approximately 8.2% of the sample comes from the top ten. Sequenced input: peripheral blood or thyroid tissue (not recorded which). The source of these receptors is a woman younger than 30 with Graves' hyperthyroidism. Donor details come from another sample of the same person, matched by shared clones.

This clonotype showed up just a few times. The gene calls are TRBV7-8 and TRBJ2-7; TRBD2 is a possible D gene (5 bases). The V end was cut by 4 bases, the J end by 7 bases, with 23 bases between. CDR3 length equals 16 residues. The germline V gene has CDR1 SGHVS and CDR2 FQNEAQ. CDR3 protein: CASSSHEGTPKLEQYF. The CDR3 DNA is TGTGCCAGCAGCTCCCATGAGGGAACACCAAAACTTGAGCAGTACTTC.

The V and J genes are TRBV29-1 and TRBJ1-5, with D possibly matching TRBD1 (5 bases). From germline, CDR1 is SQVTM and CDR2 ANQGSEA. The length of the CDR3 is 11 residues. V dropped 7 bases and J dropped 7 bases, with 11 bases sitting between them. The CDR3 loop reads CSAAGGQPQHF. The CDR3 DNA is TGCAGCGCTGCGGGGGGGCAGCCCCAGCATTTT. Based on the CDR3 plus reference TRBV29-1 and TRBJ1-5, the full variable domain is SAVISQKPSRDICQRGTSLTIQCQVDSQVTMMFWYRQQPGQSLTLIATANQGSEATYESGFVIDKFPISRPNLTFSTLTVSNMSPEDSSIYLCSAAGGQPQHFGDGTRLSIL.

This chain uses TRBV7-2 with TRBJ2-2, with 7 nucleotides matching TRBD2. The length of the CDR3 is 12 residues. V lost 6 bases to trimming and J lost 14 bases; unmatched junction nucleotides: 9. Germline V CDR1 and CDR2: SGHTA, FQGNSA. CDR3 loop: CASSCPGGGLFF. DNA of the CDR3: TGTGCCAGCAGTTGCCCGGGGGGTGGACTGTTTTTT.

The chain links TRBV7-2 to TRBJ1-1; D is unresolved. CDR3 length equals 15 residues. Germline CDR1 and CDR2: SGHTA and FQGNSA. Trimming shortened V by 5 bases and J by 0 bases, and 13 bases separated the two germline ends. CDR3 loop: CASSQETQLNTEAFF. The CDR3 coding sequence is TGTGCCAGCAGCCAAGAAACCCAACTGAACACTGAAGCTTTCTTT.

The J gene is TRBJ1-1, the V gene TRBV19; TRBD1 matches 9 bases. The V gene end was trimmed by 5 bases and the J gene end by 6 bases; junction bases not matched to a gene: 4. Germline lookup yields CDR1 LNHDA and CDR2 SQIVND (reference sequence). The length of the CDR3 is 13 residues. The chain's CDR3 is CASSDRDRAEAFF. The CDR3 DNA reads as TGTGCCAGTAGTGACCGGGACAGGGCTGAAGCTTTCTTT.

This clonotype was counted between two and nine times. The chain uses TRBV7-8 and TRBJ1-2, with D uncertain. Trimming took off 10 bases at V and 7 bases at J, with 13 bases between the two ends. The CDR3 is made up of 11 amino acids. CDR1 and CDR2 (germline): SGHVS, FQNEAQ. CDR3 residues: CATKQSAGYTF. DNA of the CDR3: TGTGCCACCAAACAGAGTGCTGGCTACACCTTC.

The genes are TRBV20-1 and TRBJ2-7, with D uncertain. This CDR3 has 13 residues. The V end lost 3 bases, the J end lost 2 bases, and 11 bases lay between the germline ends. Germline lookup yields CDR1 DFQATT and CDR2 SNEGSKA (reference sequence). This CDR3 reads CSASESGAYEQYF. The CDR3 bases are TGCAGTGCTAGCGAGAGTGGGGCCTACGAGCAGTACTTC.

This clonotype occurred many times. The V gene is TRBV25-1, the J gene TRBJ1-2, with a tentative D call TRBD1 (6 bases). The CDR3 covers 15 residues. In germline, CDR1 is MGHDK, CDR2 SYGVNS. Trimming pared 4 bases from V and 2 bases from J, leaving 14 bases between. The CDR3 bases are TGTGCCAGCAGTGCCCACAGGGTCTTCAACTATGGCTACACCTTC. Amino acid sequence: CASSAHRVFNYGYTF.

At least ten counts were recorded for this clonotype. This chain uses TRBV2 with TRBJ2-5; 8 positions match TRBD2. This CDR3 is built from 13 residues. Germline V gene data show CDR1 as SNHLY and CDR2 as FYNNEI. With 7 bases clipped from V and 4 bases from J, the junction kept 5 bases outside the gene matches. The DNA for the CDR3 is TGTGCCAGCAAATCGGGGGGGGGAGAGACCCAGTACTTC. This translates into CASKSGGGETQYF.

This clonotype has only a few counts. The chain recombines TRBV7-9 with TRBJ2-7; no reliable D call. CDR3 length: 14 residues. Germline CDR1 and CDR2: SEHNR and FQNEAQ (reference sequence). Trimming cost V 6 bases and J 4 bases, with 16 bases left between them. CDR3: CASSPGRAEYEQYF. The DNA of the CDR3 is TGTGCCAGCAGTCCCGGACGCGCAGAATACGAGCAGTACTTC.

V is TRBV5-1 and J is TRBJ1-2; TRBD1 agrees at 9 bases. The trim removed 0 bases at V and 9 bases at J, leaving 3 bases unmatched. Germline V gene lookup returns CDR1 SGHRS and CDR2 YFSETQ. The CDR3 contains 13 residues. CDR3 protein: CASSLATGGRYTF. CDR3 nucleotides: TGCGCCAGCAGCTTGGCAACAGGGGGCCGCTACACCTTC.

The chain links TRBV24-1 to TRBJ2-7, with D possibly TRBD2 on 5 matching bases. The germline V gene encodes CDR1 KGHDR and CDR2 SFDVKD. With 2 bases removed from V and 6 bases from J, the gap between germline ends came to 13 bases. This CDR3 has 14 amino acids. The CDR3 nucleotides read TGTGCCACCAGTGATTATGGTGGGAGAGGCGAGCAGTACTTC. As protein: CATSDYGGRGEQYF.

The chain employs TRBV29-1 and TRBJ2-2, with 8 bases fitting TRBD1. V was clipped by 5 bases and J by 5 bases; unmatched bases: 4. CDR3 length: 13 amino acids. Germline V CDR1 and CDR2: SQVTM, ANQGSEA. The DNA of the CDR3 is TGCAGCGTTACACAGGGGGAGACCGGGGAGCTGTTTTTT. Its protein is CSVTQGETGELFF.

The genes are TRBV20-1 and TRBJ2-3, with D unclear. From germline, CDR1 is DFQATT and CDR2 SNEGSKA (reference sequence). The V end was cut by 0 bases, the J end by 1 base, with 8 bases between. CDR3 length: 14 amino acids. The DNA for the CDR3 is TGCAGTGCTAGAGATGACCAGCGCACAGATACGCAGTATTTT. Protein product: CSARDDQRTDTQYF.

V gene TRBV29-1 combines with J gene TRBJ1-5; maybe TRBD1 (5 bases). V lost 6 bases to trimming and J lost 11 bases, with 17 bases between them. CDR3 length: 12 residues. Germline V gene data show CDR1 as SQVTM and CDR2 as ANQGSEA. CDR3 residues: CSVQVGVETQHF. CDR3 nucleotides: TGCAGCGTACAGGTGGGGGTGGAGACCCAGCATTTT.

V gene TRBV7-3 combines with J gene TRBJ1-3, with TRBD1 as a possible D gene (5 bases). Germline CDR1 is SGHTA and CDR2 is FQGTGA. V was trimmed by 5 bases and J by 0 bases, leaving 11 bases between them. The CDR3 is 15 amino acids. The CDR3 sequence is CASSLTANSGNTIYF. The DNA for the CDR3 is TGTGCCAGCAGCCTGACAGCCAACTCTGGAAACACCATATATTTT. Looking up the rest from reference TRBV7-3 and TRBJ1-3 gives the full variable domain: GAGVSQTPSNKVTEKGKYVELRCDPISGHTALYWYRQSLGQGPEFLIYFQGTGAADDSGLPNDRFFAVRPEGSVSTLKIQRTERGDSAVYLCASSLTANSGNTIYFGEGSWLTVV.

This clonotype came up many times. CDR3 residues: CATSRESSVRSGNTIYF. CDR3 DNA: TGTGCCACCAGCAGAGAATCGTCCGTTCGCTCTGGAAACACCATATATTTT. This chain links TRBV15 with TRBJ1-3; unclear D gene. This CDR3 has 17 residues. Germline lookup yields CDR1 LNHNV and CDR2 YYDKDF (reference sequence). V shed 0 bases and J shed 0 bases, with 12 bases lying between them.

The genes are TRBV11-2 and TRBJ2-7; D ambiguous. Trimming pared 7 bases from V and 3 bases from J, leaving 19 bases between. Per germline, CDR1 SGHAT and CDR2 FQNNGV. There are 15 residues in the CDR3. CDR3 loop: CASTAGVHRLYEQYF. The CDR3 DNA reads as TGTGCCAGCACCGCTGGGGTTCATCGACTCTACGAGCAGTACTTC.

The chain links TRBV6-1 to TRBJ1-1; no clear D. The V end lost 8 bases, the J end lost 4 bases, and 8 bases lay between the germline ends. Germline V lookup: CDR1 MNHNS, CDR2 SASEGT. There are 11 residues in the CDR3. CDR3 DNA sequence: TGTGCCAGCGCCGAGGTCACTGAAGCTTTCTTT. It codes for CASAEVTEAFF.

The chain couples TRBV9 to TRBJ1-2, with a tentative D call TRBD1 (5 bases). The CDR3 covers 14 residues. Germline loops: CDR1 SGDLS, CDR2 YYNGEE. Trimming pared 4 bases from V and 8 bases from J, leaving 18 bases between. The CDR3 region is CASSSGTLRNGYTF. In DNA form, the CDR3 reads TGTGCCAGCAGCTCCGGGACCTTAAGGAACGGCTACACCTTC. Combining the CDR3 with reference TRBV9 and TRBJ1-2 gives the whole variable domain DSGVTQTPKHLITATGQRVTLRCSPRSGDLSVYWYQQSLDQGLQFLIQYYNGEERAKGNILERFSAQQFPDLHSELNLSSLELGDSALYFCASSSGTLRNGYTFGSGTRLTVV.

With respect to this clonotype: Relative to the germline gene, one junction end is altered; a read error may explain this. This sequence joins TRBV7-3 and TRBJ1-2, with TRBD1 matching over 8 bases. CDR1 is SGHTA, CDR2 FQGTGA, per germline. The CDR3 is 17 residues long. CDR3 residues: CASSQMVRDRRNYGYTF. The DNA of the CDR3 is TGCGCCAGCAGCCAGATGGTCCGGGACAGGAGAAACTATGGCTACACCTTC.

V is TRBV7-2 and J is TRBJ2-2; TRBD2 aligns across 7 bases. CDR3 length equals 16 residues. Germline V gene data show CDR1 as SGHTA and CDR2 as FQGNSA. J was trimmed by 5 bases and V by 1 base; bases with no gene match: 7. The CDR3 sequence is CASSLVRLAETGELFF. CDR3 DNA sequence: TGTGCCAGCAGCTTAGTCCGGCTAGCGGAGACCGGGGAGCTGTTTTTT. Full variable domain (outside the CDR3, taken from reference TRBV7-2 and TRBJ2-2): GAGVSQSPSNKVTEKGKDVELRCDPISGHTALYWYRQSLGQGLEFLIYFQGNSAPDKSGLPSDRFSAERTGGSVSTLTIQRTQQEDSAVYLCASSLVRLAETGELFFGEGSRLTVL.

J is TRBJ1-1 and V is TRBV10-3, with a tentative D call TRBD1 (6 bases). The germline CDR1 and CDR2 sequences are ENHRY and SYGVKD. Trimming removed 10 bases from V and 7 bases from J, with 25 bases in between. The CDR3 runs 15 residues. The CDR3 region is CATQGVQGRVVEAFF. The DNA for the CDR3 is TGTGCCACCCAAGGGGTGCAGGGGCGGGTCGTTGAAGCTTTCTTT.

This clonotype was counted many times. The V gene is TRBV2, the J gene TRBJ1-2; TRBD1 agrees at 9 bases. CDR1 is SNHLY, CDR2 FYNNEI, per germline. The V gene end was trimmed by 6 bases and the J gene end by 2 bases; junction bases not matched to a gene: 4. The CDR3 is 14 amino acids. In DNA form, the CDR3 reads TGTGCCAGCAGCGGGACAGGGCTAAACTATGGCTACACCTTC. Amino acid sequence: CASSGTGLNYGYTF.

V and J are TRBV6-2 or TRBV6-3 and TRBJ1-2, with 8 bases that match TRBD1. The CDR3 has 14 residues. J lost 2 bases, V lost 2 bases, and 1 base had no gene match. Per the germline V gene, CDR1 is MNHEY and CDR2 is SVGEGT. The CDR3 bases are TGTGCCAGCAGTTACCGGACAGGGAACTATGGCTACACCTTC. Protein product: CASSYRTGNYGYTF.

This clonotype was observed a few times. V usage is TRBV19 and J usage is TRBJ2-7, with 15 bases matching TRBD2. The CDR3 covers 16 residues. Germline-derived CDR1 and CDR2 are LNHDA and SQIVND (reference sequence). The junction had 6 bases not matched to a gene; V was cut back by 9 bases and J by 0 bases. CDR3 coding DNA: TGTGCCAGCGGGACTAGCGGGAGGCCCAACTCCTACGAGCAGTACTTC. Its protein product is CASGTSGRPNSYEQYF.

The chain employs TRBV15 and TRBJ2-2; 10 positions match TRBD1. The germline gives CDR1 LNHNV, CDR2 YYDKDF (reference sequence). The junction had 8 bases not matched to a gene; V was cut back by 2 bases and J by 5 bases. There are 17 residues in the CDR3. CDR3 in DNA: TGTGCCACCAGCAGATCTGACAGGGGGCTCGGGACCGGGGAGCTGTTTTTT. Translation: CATSRSDRGLGTGELFF. The full variable domain, completed using reference TRBV15 and TRBJ2-2, is DAMVIQNPRYQVTQFGKPVTLSCSQTLNHNVMYWYQQKSSQAPKLLFHYYDKDFNNEADTPDNFQSRRPNTSFCFLDIRSPGLGDTAMYLCATSRSDRGLGTGELFFGEGSRLTVL.

This clonotype was seen a handful of times. The CDR3 sequence: CASSPGPGDEKLFF. CDR3 coding DNA: TGTGCCAGCAGCCCAGGACCCGGAGATGAAAAACTGTTTTTT. The gene calls are TRBV14 and TRBJ1-4; D gene unclear. Germline lookup yields CDR1 SGHDN and CDR2 FVKESK. This CDR3 has 14 residues. V lost 4 bases and J lost 6, with 12 bases in between.

This chain links TRBV7-8 with TRBJ1-1; D is unresolved. The CDR3 totals 14 residues. Trimming took 5 bases from V and 1 from J, leaving 11 bases between them. CDR1 is SGHVS and CDR2 is FQNEAQ in the germline V gene. CDR3 sequence reads: CASSQLAWNTEAFF. CDR3 in DNA: TGTGCCAGCAGCCAACTCGCATGGAACACTGAAGCTTTCTTT.

This clonotype was seen a single time. This rearrangement joins TRBV7-8 to TRBJ1-5, with a possible D match to TRBD1 (5 bases). With 6 bases removed from V and 4 bases from J, the gap between germline ends came to 10 bases. This CDR3 has 13 residues. Germline V gives CDR1 SGHVS, CDR2 FQNEAQ. Here the CDR3 DNA reads TGTGCCAGCAGAGGGGCGGATAATCAGCCCCAGCATTTT. It translates to CASRGADNQPQHF.